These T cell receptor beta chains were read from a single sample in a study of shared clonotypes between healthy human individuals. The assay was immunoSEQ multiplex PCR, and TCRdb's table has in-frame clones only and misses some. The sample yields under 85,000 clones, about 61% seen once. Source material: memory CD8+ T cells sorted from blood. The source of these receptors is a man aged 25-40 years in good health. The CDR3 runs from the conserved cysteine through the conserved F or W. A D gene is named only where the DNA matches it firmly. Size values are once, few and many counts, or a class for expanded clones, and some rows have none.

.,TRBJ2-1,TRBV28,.,CASTLGGALSNEQFF,TGTGCCAGCACCCTCGGAGGGGCGCTTTCAAATGAGCAGTTCTTC
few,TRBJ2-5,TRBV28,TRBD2,CASSPGTSGRWETQYF,TGTGCCAGCTCACCTGGGACTAGCGGGAGGTGGGAGACCCAGTACTTC
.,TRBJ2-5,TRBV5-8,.,CASTVVGDYQETQYF,TGTGCCAGCACGGTTGTGGGAGACTATCAAGAGACCCAGTACTTC
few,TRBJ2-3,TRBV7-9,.,CASSESRLGTDTQYF,TGTGCCAGCAGCGAGTCAAGGCTAGGGACAGATACGCAGTATTTT
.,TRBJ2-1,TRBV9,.,CASSPFLGGLNEQFF,TGTGCCAGCAGCCCCTTTCTGGGGGGCTTGAATGAGCAGTTCTTC
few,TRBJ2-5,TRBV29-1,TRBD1,CSVEDPGSRGRETQYF,TGCAGCGTTGAAGACCCCGGATCGAGGGGGCGGGAGACCCAGTACTTC
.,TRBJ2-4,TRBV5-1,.,CASSPGGLAKNIQYF,TGCGCCAGCAGCCCCGGGGGACTAGCCAAAAACATTCAGTACTTC
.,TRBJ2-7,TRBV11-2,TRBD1,CASTIGGFKDRAHEQYF,TGTGCCAGCACCATAGGAGGTTTTAAGGACAGGGCCCACGAGCAGTACTTC
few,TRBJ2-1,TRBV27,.,CASSFNQRGEQFF,TGTGCCAGCAGTTTCAACCAGCGCGGTGAGCAGTTCTTC
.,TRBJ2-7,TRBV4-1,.,CASSQVLDGRSYEQYF,TGCGCCAGCAGCCAAGTCTTGGACGGTCGCTCCTACGAGCAGTACTTC
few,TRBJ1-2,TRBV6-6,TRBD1,CASSLGTGYGYTF,TGTGCCAGCTCCCTCGGGACAGGCTATGGCTACACCTTC
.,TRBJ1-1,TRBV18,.,CASSPRAGLLRNEAFF,TGTGCCAGCTCACCAAGGGCAGGGCTTCTTCGTAATGAAGCTTTCTTT
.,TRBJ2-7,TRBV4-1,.,CASATSTYEQYF,TGCGCCAGCGCGACAAGTACCTACGAGCAGTACTTC
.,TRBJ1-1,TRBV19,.,CASSIQNTEAFF,TGTGCCAGTAGTATACAGAACACTGAAGCTTTCTTT
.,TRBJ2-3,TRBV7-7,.,CASSLVLADTQYF,TGTGCTAGCAGCTTGGTCCTAGCAGATACGCAGTATTTT
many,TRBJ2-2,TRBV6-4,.,CASSEEGSGTGELFF,TGTGCCAGCAGTGAGGAGGGCTCGGGAACCGGGGAGCTGTTTTTT
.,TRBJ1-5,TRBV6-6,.,CASRPQVNQPQHF,TGTGCCAGCAGGCCTCAGGTGAATCAGCCCCAGCATTTT
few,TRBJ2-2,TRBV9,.,CASGDRLDTNTGELFF,TGTGCCAGCGGGGACCGACTCGATACGAACACCGGGGAGCTGTTTTTT
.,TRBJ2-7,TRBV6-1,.,CASSNRAQIYEQYF,TGTGCCAGCAGTAACAGGGCGCAGATATACGAGCAGTACTTC
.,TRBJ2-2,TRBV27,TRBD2,CASRLADNTGELFF,TGTGCCAGCAGACTAGCGGACAACACCGGGGAGCTGTTTTTT
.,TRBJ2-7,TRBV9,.,CASNTGSSYEQYF,TGTGCCAGCAATACAGGGAGCTCCTACGAGCAGTACTTC
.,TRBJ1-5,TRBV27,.,CASSLNRYNQPQHF,TGTGCCAGCAGTTTAAACAGGTACAATCAGCCCCAGCATTTT
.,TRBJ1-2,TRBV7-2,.,CASSTDRAYGYTF,TGTGCCAGCAGCACGGACAGAGCCTATGGCTACACCTTC